A single T cell receptor (beta chain) is shown here with its context. There are a few counts of this clonotype. Its recognized antigen is unknown. Per-nucleotide qualities are absent, and no much larger clonotype sits a single base away. The TCR beta CDR3 regions were amplified from the RNA transcripts. A first-round RT-PCR of the TCR CDR3 used the HTBI primer set with the Qiagen OneStep RT-PCR kit. A second multiplex PCR round built the libraries, followed by size selection and purification. Libraries were sequenced paired-end with 100 bp reads on an Illumina HiSeq2000. Processing in the source paper ran as follows. SOAPnuke was used to process the raw data, with reads discarded if the reads contained adapters or uncalled bases, had a mean Phred below 15, or lacked an exact constant-primer or identifier match. High-quality paired reads were merged using COPE v1.2.5, and each unique nucleotide sequence was defined as a clonotype. MiTCR v1.1 was used to align the clonotypes against IMGT TRBV, TRBD and TRBJ reference segments. Analysis was restricted to V-J combinations with a frequency above 0.0001, which covered about 99% of repertoires. The TCS score was defined as F50 (clonal expansion) divided by E x V (chaos), with BLOSUM62-based TCRdist calculated between CDR3 peptides within each V-J. Welch's t-statistics and random forest reduced 500 to 650 V-J features to 10 to 15, which were used in a naive Bayes classifier (R e1071). The raw public reads went through TCRdb reprocessing: fastp at Q25, MiXCR clone calling, in-frame beta chains kept. Rows are combined by CDR3 protein, so each entry shows the most common genes and DNA. The authors' filters were not applied to this entry. The sample table contains under 350,000 distinct CDR3 sequences; only one count was recorded for 21% of them. The ten largest clones capture around 50% of the sample.

Stable Graves' hyperthyroidism was defined as the absence of progression to ophthalmopathy over 18 months of follow-up. Hyperthyroidism patients were newly diagnosed, had a disease duration of under 2 months, and were aged 18 to 65 years. Any patient with an uncontrolled infection, another autoimmune disease, pregnancy or lactation was excluded. Diagnoses were established on the basis of clinical symptoms, serum thyroxine and TRAb, thyroid ultrasound, and orbital computed tomography. PBMCs were separated from about 10 ml of fresh peripheral blood using Ficoll-Paque density gradient centrifugation. Total RNA was extracted using Trizol reagent, and RNA quality was assessed on an Agilent 2100 Bioanalyzer. This entry belongs to a study of T cells in Graves' hyperthyroidism and ophthalmopathy (dated by TCRdb to the late 2010s). As for the study more broadly: Peripheral blood was collected at initial diagnosis, before any treatment. A discovery cohort of fewer than 110 patients, roughly 40 with Graves' ophthalmopathy and approximately 55 with stable Graves' hyperthyroidism, was used to find distinguishing TCR V-J signatures. Prospective prediction of ophthalmopathy was tested in an independent validation cohort consisting of 18 to 20 hyperthyroidism patients and approximately 16 patients who later progressed to ophthalmopathy. The 100 or so discovery patients were randomly split 7:3 into training and test sets. The study also compared thyroid tissue and blood T-cell repertoires from five or six Graves' hyperthyroidism patients. After sampling, hyperthyroidism patients received methimazole starting at 30 mg daily, and ophthalmopathy patients received high-dose intravenous methylprednisolone. According to the paper, TCR Vbeta CDR3 sequencing was carried out on some 140 peripheral blood samples, which came from 40 to 45 ophthalmopathy, 75 to 80 hyperthyroidism and around 17 progressor patients. Summary of the overall study and its limitations: Most expanded thyroid clonotypes (frequency above 0.001) were also detected in blood, a finding suggesting that blood repertoires may reflect thyroid immune responses. In validation, the model predicted progression to ophthalmopathy with 55% to 71% sensitivity and around 72% specificity, a median of about 6.7 months before onset. In cross-validation, a model built on a 13 V-J signature told ophthalmopathy apart from stable hyperthyroidism with less than 90% sensitivity and around 83% specificity, and in testing the same model reached 80%/75%. No statistical method was used to fix the sample size in advance, and group allocation was not hidden from the investigators.

V and J lose 9 bases and 1 base, and a span of 16 bases separates them. The germline V gene encodes CDR1 MNHNS and CDR2 SASEGT. The CDR3 sequence holds 16 residues, the cysteine and phenylalanine included. Only the CDR3 region is kept as DNA, spanning 48 bases read in frame from base 1. The chain couples TRBV6-1 to TRBJ1-6, with the identity of the D gene unclear. This clonotype originated in a woman between 45 and 65 years old with Graves' hyperthyroidism. What was sequenced was blood. CDR3 sequence: CARISTMGSYNSPLHF. The DNA sequence is as follows: TGTGCCAGGATATCTACGATGGGGTCCTATAATTCACCCCTCCACTTT.